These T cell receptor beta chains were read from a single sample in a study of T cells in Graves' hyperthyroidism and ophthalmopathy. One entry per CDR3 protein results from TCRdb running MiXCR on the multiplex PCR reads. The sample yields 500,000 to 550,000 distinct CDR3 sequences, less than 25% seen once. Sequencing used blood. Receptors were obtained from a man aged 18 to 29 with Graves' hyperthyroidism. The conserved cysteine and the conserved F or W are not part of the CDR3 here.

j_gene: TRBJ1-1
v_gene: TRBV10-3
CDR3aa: AAASSGNTEAF

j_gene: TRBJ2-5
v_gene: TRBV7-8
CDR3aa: ASSPAGRGETQY

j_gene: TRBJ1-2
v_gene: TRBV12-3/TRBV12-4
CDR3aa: ASSLDLQGASGYT

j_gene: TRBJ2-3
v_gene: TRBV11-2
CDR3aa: ASSSGLAGGRSTDTQY

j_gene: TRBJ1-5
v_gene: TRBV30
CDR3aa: AWSVGQVSQPQH

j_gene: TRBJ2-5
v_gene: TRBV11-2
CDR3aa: ASSFSHGQETQY

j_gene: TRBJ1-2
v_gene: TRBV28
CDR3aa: ASRPQGPGGYT

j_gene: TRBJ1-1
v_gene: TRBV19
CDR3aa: ASSPGLFTEAC

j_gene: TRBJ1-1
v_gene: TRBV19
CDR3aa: ASSDQRTEAF

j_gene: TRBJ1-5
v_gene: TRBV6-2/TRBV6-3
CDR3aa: ASSRTGGALVNQPQH

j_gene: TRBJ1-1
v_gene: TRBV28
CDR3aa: ASSPGTENTEAF

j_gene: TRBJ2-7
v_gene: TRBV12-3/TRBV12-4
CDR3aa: ASSLAGGLYEQY

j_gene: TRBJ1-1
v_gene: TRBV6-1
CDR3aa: ASRRDRMNTEAF

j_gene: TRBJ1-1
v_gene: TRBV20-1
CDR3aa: SASPRVNTEAF

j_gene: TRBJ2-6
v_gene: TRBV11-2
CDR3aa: ASSSPWGAGANVLT

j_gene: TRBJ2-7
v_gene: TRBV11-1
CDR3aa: ASSQMVGTYEQY

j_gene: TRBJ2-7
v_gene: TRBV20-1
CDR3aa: SARSLAGNEQY

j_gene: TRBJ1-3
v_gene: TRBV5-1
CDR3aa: ASSPRTADSGNTIY

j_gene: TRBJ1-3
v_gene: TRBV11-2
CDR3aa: ASSFTLSSGNTIY

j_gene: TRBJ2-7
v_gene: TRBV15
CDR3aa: ATSSGVEYEQY

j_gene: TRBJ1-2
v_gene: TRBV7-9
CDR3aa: ASSGEGYGYT

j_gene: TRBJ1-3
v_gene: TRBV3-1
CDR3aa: ASSQDRLGNTIY

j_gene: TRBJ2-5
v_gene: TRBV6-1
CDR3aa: ASRITGQETQY

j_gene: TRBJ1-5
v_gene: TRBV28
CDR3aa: ASSVTRGQHQPQH

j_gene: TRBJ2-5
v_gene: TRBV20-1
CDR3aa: SASVTRETQY

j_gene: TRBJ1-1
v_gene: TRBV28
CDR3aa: ASSFGLGGGNTEAF

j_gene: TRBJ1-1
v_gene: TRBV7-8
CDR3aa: ASSLTGGENTEAF

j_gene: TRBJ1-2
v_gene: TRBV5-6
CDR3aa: ASIARHLSGYT

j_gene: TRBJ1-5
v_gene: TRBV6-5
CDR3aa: ASSYSNPWADNQPQH

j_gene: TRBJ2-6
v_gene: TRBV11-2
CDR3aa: ASSQPQLAGHGANVLT

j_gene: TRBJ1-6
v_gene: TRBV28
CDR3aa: PSRGQYNSPLH

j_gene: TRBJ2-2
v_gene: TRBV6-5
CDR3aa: ASSSLAGDTGELF

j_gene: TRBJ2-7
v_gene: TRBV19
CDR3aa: ASSILLEGLHEQY

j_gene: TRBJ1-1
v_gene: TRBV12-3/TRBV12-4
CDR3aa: ASSLVVGGAEAF

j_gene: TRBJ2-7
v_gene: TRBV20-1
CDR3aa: SARFLRSFSYEQY

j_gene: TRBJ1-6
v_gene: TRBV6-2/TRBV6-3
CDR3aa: ASSRLDYNSPLH

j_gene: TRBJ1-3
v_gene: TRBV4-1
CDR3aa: ASSQEGNSFGDTIY

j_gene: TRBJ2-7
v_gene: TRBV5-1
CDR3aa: ASSIPLGLAGQDSYEQY

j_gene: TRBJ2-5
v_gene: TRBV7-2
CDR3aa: ASSLAASGGPETQY

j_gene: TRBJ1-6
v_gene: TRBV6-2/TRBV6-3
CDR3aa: ASSSTQWDSPLH

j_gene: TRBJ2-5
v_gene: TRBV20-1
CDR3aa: SAASGGRETQY

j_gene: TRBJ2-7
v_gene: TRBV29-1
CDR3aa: SVLGTGPYEQY

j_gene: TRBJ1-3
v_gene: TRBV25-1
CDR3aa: ASSELDGKESGNTIY

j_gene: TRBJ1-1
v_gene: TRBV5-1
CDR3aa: ASSLARGGTEAF

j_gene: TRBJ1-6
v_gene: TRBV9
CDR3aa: ASSVGTANSPLH

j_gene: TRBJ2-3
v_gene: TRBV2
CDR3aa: ASSFSSLAGQADTQY

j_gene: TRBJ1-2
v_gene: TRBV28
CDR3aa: ASSPTGSAGYT

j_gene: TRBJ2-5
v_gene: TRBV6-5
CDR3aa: ASSYSPGQGETQY

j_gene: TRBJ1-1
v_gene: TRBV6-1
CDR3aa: ASTYGAEAF

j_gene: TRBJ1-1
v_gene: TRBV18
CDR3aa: ASSPPDGEAF

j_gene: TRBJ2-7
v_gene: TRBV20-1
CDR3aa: SARTGLYEQY